The 13 T cell receptor beta chains below all came from one sample that was sequenced in a study of blood T cell repertoires in COVID-19. Profiling relied on immunoSEQ multiplex PCR, and the TCRdb table lists in-frame clones only, not all of them. This table has some 240,000 clones, less than 85% appearing once. The sample comprised peripheral blood. Source of these receptors: a woman in her seventies with acute or convalescent COVID-19.

DNA for the CDR3: TGTGCCAGCAGTGCTTCGTCAGGCGCAGGAACCGGGGAGCTGTTTTTT. Its protein is CASSASSGAGTGELFF. The rearrangement links TRBV6-1 to TRBJ2-2; D is unclear. Germline V lookup: CDR1 MNHNS, CDR2 SASEGT. V was clipped by 4 bases and J by 5 bases, with 17 bases between them. The CDR3 runs to 16 residues.

The chain combines TRBV29-1 with TRBJ1-1, with 7 bases lining up with TRBD1. In germline, CDR1 is SQVTM, CDR2 ANQGSEA. J was trimmed by 1 base and V by 3 bases; bases with no gene match: 8. This CDR3 has 15 residues. The DNA of the CDR3 is TGCAGCGTTGACGGCAGGGGGTACTCGAACACTGAAGCTTTCTTT. It codes for CSVDGRGYSNTEAFF.

This chain joins TRBV9 and TRBJ2-5, with 10 bases identical to TRBD2. V was pared by 1 base and J by 4 bases, with 10 bases of the junction left unmatched. The germline gives CDR1 SGDLS, CDR2 YYNGEE. The CDR3 length is 17 residues. The CDR3 DNA is TGTGCCAGCAGCGTAACAAGCGGGGGGGCCGGTGGAGAGACCCAGTACTTC. Encoded protein: CASSVTSGGAGGETQYF.

This chain joins TRBV7-3 and TRBJ2-1, with TRBD2 matching over 7 bases. With 5 bases clipped from V and 13 bases from J, the junction kept 17 bases outside the gene matches. This CDR3 is built from 15 residues. Germline V lookup: CDR1 SGHTA, CDR2 FQGTGA. DNA of the CDR3: TGTGCCAGCAGCCAAACGGGGGGTAGCCTCCAACAACAGTTCTTC. Translation: CASSQTGGSLQQQFF.

The chain is built from TRBV7-2 and TRBJ1-2; 7 bases fit TRBD1. The V gene end was trimmed by 3 bases and the J gene end by 4 bases; junction bases not matched to a gene: 2. Germline lookup yields CDR1 SGHTA and CDR2 FQGNSA. The CDR3 length is 13 residues. As DNA, the CDR3 is TGTGCCAGCAGCTTCACAGGGGCCTATGGCTACACCTTC. Amino acid sequence: CASSFTGAYGYTF. The full variable domain, rest sourced from reference TRBV7-2 and TRBJ1-2, is GAGVSQSPSNKVTEKGKDVELRCDPISGHTALYWYRQSLGQGLEFLIYFQGNSAPDKSGLPSDRFSAERTGGSVSTLTIQRTQQEDSAVYLCASSFTGAYGYTFGSGTRLTVV.

This clone was found once. This sequence joins TRBV5-1 and TRBJ2-1; D gene uncertain. Germline CDR1 SGHRS, CDR2 YFSETQ. V lost 5 bases and J 7 bases, leaving 16 bases between the germline ends. This CDR3 contains 14 residues. This CDR3 reads CASSSNGGLNEQFF. CDR3 nucleotide sequence: TGCGCCAGCAGTTCGAACGGTGGGCTGAATGAGCAGTTCTTC.

This chain uses TRBV30 with TRBJ2-3, with 9 bases identical to TRBD1. The CDR3 loop spans 19 amino acids. Germline V gene lookup returns CDR1 GTSNPN and CDR2 SVGIG (reference sequence). J gave up 4 bases and V 6 bases, and 23 bases lay outside the gene matches. The DNA for the CDR3 is TGTGCCTGCCACGCGTGGGGACAGGGCGAAAACATCGGACCAGATACGCAGTATTTT. Protein sequence: CACHAWGQGENIGPDTQYF.

The chain couples TRBV6-5 to TRBJ2-2, with TRBD2 as a possible D gene (5 bases). The V end was cut by 8 bases, the J end by 6 bases, with 19 bases between. CDR3 length equals 15 residues. Germline V gives CDR1 MNHEY, CDR2 SVGAGI. CDR3 in DNA: TGTGCCAGCTCCGGAAGAGGACTCCCCCCCGGGGAGCTGTTTTTT. As protein: CASSGRGLPPGELFF.

This chain links TRBV4-1 with TRBJ2-1; 10 bases agree with TRBD1. Germline V gene data show CDR1 as MGHRA and CDR2 as YSYEKL. CDR3 length equals 18 residues. V dropped 0 bases and J dropped 5; count of bases not matched to a gene: 10. The DNA of the CDR3 is TGCGCCAGCAGCCAAGAAATTGGGGACAGGGGTGCCAACAATGAGCAGTTCTTC. Protein sequence: CASSQEIGDRGANNEQFF.

This chain uses TRBV3-1 (or the pseudogene TRBV3-2) with TRBJ2-3; a weak D match, TRBD1 (6 bases). Per the germline V gene, CDR1 is LGHDT and CDR2 is YNNKEL (reference sequence). The V gene lost 0 bases and the J gene lost 0 bases, with 10 bases spanning the gap. The CDR3 runs to 16 residues. This CDR3 is CASSQDRTESTDTQYF. For the CDR3, the DNA is TGTGCCAGCAGCCAAGATCGGACAGAAAGCACAGATACGCAGTATTTT.

The gene calls are TRBV7-9 and TRBJ2-3; tentatively, D is TRBD2 (5 bases). Germline V gene sequence: CDR1 SEHNR, CDR2 FQNEAQ (reference sequence). Trimming took off 5 bases at V and 0 bases at J, with 9 bases between the two ends. CDR3 length equals 14 residues. Here the CDR3 reads CASSPTSSTDTQYF. Written as DNA, the CDR3 is TGTGCCAGCAGCCCAACTAGTAGCACAGATACGCAGTATTTT.

The V and J genes are TRBV29-1 and TRBJ1-5; the match to TRBD1 covers 9 bases. V lost 7 bases to trimming and J lost 4 bases; unmatched junction nucleotides: 5. CDR1 is SQVTM and CDR2 is ANQGSEA in the germline V gene. This CDR3 is 13 amino acids long. The CDR3: CSEPTGGNQPQHF. The DNA of the CDR3 is TGCAGCGAGCCGACAGGGGGAAATCAGCCCCAGCATTTT.

This clone was seen more than once but under ten times. The chain carries TRBV28 and TRBJ1-2; 10 bases line up with TRBD1. The CDR3 consists of 13 residues. Losses at the gene ends were 8 bases for V and 3 bases for J; bases not matched to a gene: 3. Per the germline V gene, CDR1 is MDHEN and CDR2 is SYDVKM. CDR3 sequence reads: CASGQGGHYGYTF. Here the CDR3 DNA reads TGTGCCAGCGGACAGGGGGGCCACTATGGCTACACCTTC.